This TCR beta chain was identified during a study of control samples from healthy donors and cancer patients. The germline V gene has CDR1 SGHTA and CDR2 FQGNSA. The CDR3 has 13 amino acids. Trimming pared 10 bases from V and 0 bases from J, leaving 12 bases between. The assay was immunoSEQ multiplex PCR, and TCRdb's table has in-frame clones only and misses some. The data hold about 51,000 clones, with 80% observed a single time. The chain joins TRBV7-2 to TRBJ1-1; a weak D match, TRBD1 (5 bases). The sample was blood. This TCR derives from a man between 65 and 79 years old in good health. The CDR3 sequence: CATRKGLNTEAFF. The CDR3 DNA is TGTGCCACCAGGAAGGGGCTGAACACTGAAGCTTTCTTT.